This T cell receptor (beta chain) was sequenced in a study of T cell repertoires in cytomegalovirus infection. This clonotype was picked up one time. The germline V gene encodes CDR1 MNHEY and CDR2 SVGAGI. The V gene lost 0 bases and the J gene lost 0 bases, with 5 bases spanning the gap. This CDR3 comprises 14 residues. TCRdb reprocessed the reads via MiXCR and lists one record per CDR3 protein. This sample has 680,000 or so distinct CDR3 sequences, with roughly a third found just once. The chain recombines TRBV6-5 with TRBJ1-2, with D hard to call. Sequencing was performed on PBMCs. The receptor's source is a human donor in good health (CMV status not recorded). Some clones in this sample may be carry-over from other donors' samples. CDR3 amino acids: CASSYSPSNYGYTF. CDR3 bases: TGTGCCAGCAGTTACTCCCCGTCTAACTATGGCTACACCTTC.